This T cell receptor (beta chain) was sequenced in a study of cytomegalovirus exposure and HLA in healthy donors. Study-level findings and limits: The classifier reportedly diagnosed cytomegalovirus status with high sensitivity and specificity. Three chains tied to CMV proved CMV antigen-specific in vitro.

TCRdb's table, derived via immunoSEQ multiplex PCR, lists solely in-frame clones and lacks some. The table lists around 120,000 clones, more than 85% of them singletons. To note about this clone: No antigen is known for it.

While the first cohort had about 610 subjects, the donors belonged to the separate validation cohort of 100 to 150 subjects. This clonotype was obtained from a man aged 18-30 years in good health and CMV-seropositive. Sequences were obtained from PBMCs.

CDR3 amino acids: CASSEETGTQETQYF. DNA of the CDR3: TGTGCCAGCAGTGAAGAAACGGGAACCCAAGAGACCCAGTACTTC. J is TRBJ2-5 and V is TRBV6-1, with D perhaps matching TRBD2 (5 bases). V was trimmed by 1 base and J by 1 base, leaving 10 bases between them. This CDR3 region has 15 residues. Germline CDR1 reads MNHNS; CDR2 reads SASEGT.